These 22 T cell receptor beta chains originate from one sample sequenced in a study of blood T cell repertoires in COVID-19. Using immunoSEQ multiplex PCR, the repertoire was profiled, and TCRdb retains in-frame clones only, with some absent. The sample has about 310,000 clones, around 87% seen once. Sample: peripheral blood. All receptors come from a man aged 45-65 years with active or convalescent COVID-19.

In its sample, this clone was seen once. The genes are TRBV2 and TRBJ2-7, with 7 positions matching TRBD2. This CDR3 spans 19 amino acids. V lost 3 bases and J lost 4; bases outside the gene matches: 21. Germline V lookup: CDR1 SNHLY, CDR2 FYNNEI. In DNA, the CDR3 is TGTGCCAGCAGTGAGATTCCCACTACCGGGACTACATCTTATTACGAGCAGTACTTC. This encodes CASSEIPTTGTTSYYEQYF.

V and J are TRBV10-3 and TRBJ2-2; 8 bases map to TRBD1. Trimming took 10 bases from V and 5 from J; bases not matched to a gene: 9. This CDR3 is 14 amino acids long. Germline V gene lookup returns CDR1 ENHRY and CDR2 SYGVKD. CDR3: CATYGTGWTGELFF. DNA of the CDR3: TGTGCCACCTACGGGACAGGTTGGACCGGGGAGCTGTTTTTT.

This rearrangement joins TRBV11-3 to TRBJ2-1; 8 bases fit TRBD2. V lost 5 bases and J lost 5; bases outside the gene matches: 5. The CDR3 totals 14 residues. Germline V gene lookup returns CDR1 SGHNT and CDR2 YENEEA. CDR3: CASSVSGTNNEQFF. The CDR3 region has the DNA TGTGCCAGCAGCGTTAGCGGGACCAACAATGAGCAGTTCTTC.

This chain uses TRBV6-5 with TRBJ2-7, with TRBD2 identical over 12 bases. In germline, CDR1 is MNHEY, CDR2 SVGAGI. With 5 bases clipped from V and 5 bases from J, the junction kept 4 bases outside the gene matches. CDR3 length: 14 residues. The DNA for the CDR3 is TGTGCCAGCAGTCTACTAGCGGGAGGAGACGAGCAGTACTTC. Translated, it gives CASSLLAGGDEQYF.

The rearrangement links TRBV2 to TRBJ1-6; no firm D call. Deletions cut 7 bases from V and 10 bases from J, with 14 bases between. Germline V gives CDR1 SNHLY, CDR2 FYNNEI. The CDR3 spans 13 residues. The CDR3 spells CASNRVIRSPLHF. The CDR3 bases are TGTGCCAGCAATAGAGTTATACGGTCACCCCTCCACTTT.

This clone was found a few times. This chain joins TRBV9 and TRBJ1-2, with D perhaps matching TRBD1 (6 bases). The V gene lost 3 bases and the J gene lost 2 bases, with 8 bases spanning the gap. The CDR3 is 13 residues long. Germline CDR1 reads SGDLS; CDR2 reads YYNGEE. The CDR3 DNA follows: TGTGCCAGCAGCGACACAGGGAACTATGGCTACACCTTC. Translation: CASSDTGNYGYTF.

The rearrangement uses TRBV7-9 and TRBJ2-3, with D possibly being TRBD1 (5 bases). Between the trimmed V and J ends, which lost 3 bases and 2 bases, there was a span of 15 bases. Germline V gene sequence: CDR1 SEHNR, CDR2 FQNEAQ (reference sequence). This CDR3 comprises 16 residues. CDR3 sequence reads: CASSLMVDILTDTQYF. The CDR3 DNA follows: TGTGCCAGCAGCTTGATGGTGGACATCCTCACAGATACGCAGTATTTT.

This sequence joins TRBV3-1 (or the pseudogene TRBV3-2) and TRBJ1-1; the D gene is possibly TRBD1 (6 bases). Germline loops: CDR1 LGHDT, CDR2 YNNKEL (reference sequence). Trimming removed 1 base from V and 1 base from J, with 7 bases in between. This CDR3 spans 14 amino acids. This CDR3 is CASSQGDKNTEAFF. As DNA, the CDR3 is TGTGCCAGCAGCCAAGGGGACAAGAACACTGAAGCTTTCTTT.

The V and J genes are TRBV10-1 and TRBJ2-7, with D possibly matching TRBD2 (6 bases). Deletions cut 0 bases from V and 4 bases from J, with 22 bases between. Germline V gene data show CDR1 as WNHNN and CDR2 as SYGVQD (reference sequence). The CDR3 consists of 18 residues. The DNA for the CDR3 is TGCGCCAGCAGTGAGTCCGGGAGCCCCAGGGACGGATTTTACGAGCAGTACTTC. This translates into CASSESGSPRDGFYEQYF.

This clone has just a few counts. This chain joins TRBV19 and TRBJ1-5, with 10 bases that match TRBD1. This CDR3 contains 13 residues. Germline V CDR1 and CDR2: LNHDA, SQIVND (reference sequence). V lost 6 bases to trimming and J lost 7 bases; unmatched junction nucleotides: 3. Written as DNA, the CDR3 is TGTGCCAGTAGCGACAGGGGGCACCAGCCCCAGCATTTT. This encodes CASSDRGHQPQHF. Combining the CDR3 with reference TRBV19 and TRBJ1-5 gives the whole variable domain DGGITQSPKYLFRKEGQNVTLSCEQNLNHDAMYWYRQDPGQGLRLIYYSQIVNDFQKGDIAEGYSVSREKKESFPLTVTSAQKNPTAFYLCASSDRGHQPQHFGDGTRLSIL.

V and J are TRBV18 and TRBJ1-1, with 8 bases fitting TRBD1. Germline CDR1 reads KGHSH; CDR2 reads LQKENI. The CDR3 consists of 14 residues. J was trimmed by 3 bases and V by 3 bases; bases with no gene match: 3. DNA of the CDR3: TGTGCCAGCTCACCTGGGACAGGAGACACTGAAGCTTTCTTT. Protein product: CASSPGTGDTEAFF. Supplemented by reference TRBV18 and TRBJ1-1, the full variable domain reads NAGVMQNPRHLVRRRGQEARLRCSPMKGHSHVYWYRQLPEEGLKFMVYLQKENIIDESGMPKERFSAEFPKEGPSILRIQQVVRGDSAAYFCASSPGTGDTEAFFGQGTRLTVV.

The CDR3 sequence is CASSQDRRGQGNTIYF. The DNA of the CDR3 is TGTGCCAGCAGCCAAGATAGACGGGGTCAGGGAAACACCATATATTTT. The rearrangement uses TRBV4-2 and TRBJ1-3; D not certain. The ends were cut back, 0 bases at V and 4 bases at J, with 13 bases in the middle. The length of the CDR3 is 16 residues. Germline assignment: CDR1 LGHNA and CDR2 YNFKEQ.

J is TRBJ1-2 and V is TRBV6-5; 8 nucleotides line up with TRBD1. Germline V gene lookup returns CDR1 MNHEY and CDR2 SVGAGI. The CDR3 is made up of 13 amino acids. The V and J ends lost 8 bases and 2 bases, in that order; junction bases with no gene match: 4. The CDR3 coding sequence is TGTGCCAGCCGGACAGGGAGGAACTATGGCTACACCTTC. Translating gives CASRTGRNYGYTF.

This clone showed up just a few times. This sequence joins TRBV29-1 and TRBJ1-2; unclear D gene. Looked up from germline, CDR1 is SQVTM and CDR2 is ANQGSEA. V was pared by 5 bases and J by 7 bases, with 11 bases between. The CDR3 is 11 amino acids. The CDR3 nucleotides are TGCAGCGTTCTAGCGGTTTCTGGCTACACCTTC. This gives the protein CSVLAVSGYTF.

In its sample, this clone was seen once. The chain combines TRBV6-6 with TRBJ2-3; 7 bases are a match to TRBD2. This CDR3 has 17 residues. V dropped 5 bases and J dropped 3; count of bases not matched to a gene: 14. CDR1 and CDR2 (germline): MNHNY, SVGAGI (reference sequence). This CDR3 is CASSLERLAQSTDTQYF. In DNA form, the CDR3 reads TGTGCCAGCAGTCTAGAGAGACTAGCCCAAAGTACAGATACGCAGTATTTT.

J is TRBJ2-5 and V is TRBV27, with 10 bases aligning to TRBD2. The V gene end was trimmed by 6 bases and the J gene end by 5 bases; junction bases not matched to a gene: 9. The CDR3 consists of 15 residues. Per the germline V gene, CDR1 is MNHEY and CDR2 is SMNVEV (reference sequence). The CDR3 DNA reads TGTGCCAGCAGATGGACTAGCGGAACCCCCGAGACCCAGTACTTC. Its protein product is CASRWTSGTPETQYF.

The chain combines TRBV5-6 with TRBJ1-5; 9 nucleotides match TRBD1. The germline gives CDR1 SGHDT, CDR2 YYEEEE. This CDR3 region has 14 residues. V lost 4 bases and J lost 7; bases outside the gene matches: 6. CDR3 coding DNA: TGTGCCAGCAGCACGGGACAGGGTGAACAGCCCCAGCATTTT. Encoded protein: CASSTGQGEQPQHF.

This rearrangement joins TRBV24-1 to TRBJ2-1, with a possible D match to TRBD1 (6 bases). The V end was cut by 6 bases, the J end by 0 bases, with 8 bases between. Germline assignment: CDR1 KGHDR and CDR2 SFDVKD. The CDR3 sequence is 14 residues long. CDR3: CATSTGSSYNEQFF. CDR3 in DNA: TGTGCCACCAGTACAGGGAGCTCCTACAATGAGCAGTTCTTC.

The chain uses TRBV2 and TRBJ2-7, with 10 bases identical to TRBD1. This CDR3 is built from 11 residues. Per the germline V gene, CDR1 is SNHLY and CDR2 is FYNNEI. V shed 9 bases, J shed 7 bases, and the junction held 3 bases outside the gene matches. CDR3 sequence reads: CASRDRGEQYF. The CDR3 nucleotides read TGTGCCAGTAGGGACAGGGGAGAGCAGTACTTC.

The chain carries TRBV7-8 and TRBJ2-7; 10 nucleotides align to TRBD1. Germline V lookup: CDR1 SGHVS, CDR2 FQNEAQ. V was clipped by 5 bases and J by 4 bases; unmatched bases: 11. The CDR3 runs 16 residues. The CDR3, as DNA: TGTGCCAGCAGCGGAAAAGGGGACAGGGGTGGATACGAGCAGTACTTC. This encodes CASSGKGDRGGYEQYF. Full variable domain (rest looked up from reference TRBV7-8 and TRBJ2-7): GAGVSQSPRYKVAKRGQDVALRCDPISGHVSLFWYQQALGQGPEFLTYFQNEAQLDKSGLPSDRFFAERPEGSVSTLKIQRTQQEDSAVYLCASSGKGDRGGYEQYFGPGTRLTVT.

On this clone: At one of its ends the junction is not consistent with the germline gene, which may arise from a read error. The V and J genes are TRBV9 and TRBJ2-2; D gene unclear. Germline CDR1 and CDR2: SGDLS and YYNGEE. The CDR3 is 16 residues long. The CDR3 coding sequence is TGTGCCAGCAGCGTAGGACCAGAGGCCAACATCGGGGAGCTGTTTTTT. This translates into CASSVGPEANIGELFF.

The chain carries TRBV28 and TRBJ1-6; 9 bases map to TRBD1. V lost 5 bases, J lost 7 bases, and 6 bases stayed unmatched. This CDR3 comprises 15 residues. The germline V gene has CDR1 MDHEN and CDR2 SYDVKM. CDR3 in amino acids: CASSPLGQGNSPLHF. CDR3 coding DNA: TGTGCCAGCAGTCCCCTGGGACAGGGAAATTCACCCCTCCACTTT.